This TCR beta chain was sequenced during a study of glioma-infiltrating T cells after dendritic cell vaccination. Study-level information: Treatment, given 2003 to 2012, was autologous tumor lysate-pulsed dendritic cell vaccination. At biweekly intervals, patients got three intradermal dendritic cell vaccine injections.

Only patients with spare fresh-frozen tumor and over two years of follow-up were included. No glioblastoma patient carried an isocitrate dehydrogenase mutation. V was clipped by 4 bases and J by 7 bases; unmatched bases: 7. The germline gives CDR1 SGHTA, CDR2 FQGNSA. The CDR3 sequence is 15 residues long. Profiled with immunoSEQ multiplex PCR; TCRdb holds only in-frame clones, not every one. This sample has about 64,000 clones, with approximately 78% found just once. This clone was observed a handful of times. This TCR was recovered from a human donor with glioblastoma. This specimen consisted of blood, obtained before dendritic cell vaccination. This chain links TRBV7-2 with TRBJ2-3, with 11 bases identical to TRBD2. The CDR3 DNA follows: TGTGCCAGCAGCTCCACTAGCGGGGGACTGAATACGCAGTATTTT. Protein: CASSSTSGGLNTQYF.